This TCR beta chain originates from a study of Tregs in tolerant kidney transplant recipients. General study results and limits: Biological reproducibility was not directly addressed, but technical replication error appeared minimal.

Concerning this clone: Antigen specificity is unknown.

This table comes from immunoSEQ multiplex PCR, and its TCRdb copy is limited to in-frame clones, with some not included. The sample includes about 30,000 clones. The TCR sequence derives from a human donor who received a combined kidney and bone marrow transplant. The sample here was CD8+ T cells from blood, taken before the transplant.

Partial CDR3 DNA: TGCAGTGCTGCGGTCCCGGGACTAGCGGGAGCTCCCTACGAG. It codes for CSAAVPGLAGAPYE. In full, the CDR3 is CSAAVPGLAGAPYEQYF. The genes are TRBV20-1 and TRBJ2-7; 14 nucleotides align to TRBD2. From the germline J gene comes the end of the CDR3, since the read stops 3 residues before it. With V trimmed by 5 bases and J by 2 bases, 11 bases remained unmatched. The germline CDR1 and CDR2 sequences are DFQATT and SNEGSKA (reference sequence). This CDR3 region has 17 residues.